These 24 T cell receptor beta chains came from one sample sequenced in a study of T cell clones after liver transplantation. Some clones are missing from TCRdb's copy, which holds only in-frame ones; the method was immunoSEQ multiplex PCR. The table records roughly 80,000 clones, less than 85% of them present only once. Sequencing used CD4+ T cells from blood, obtained at the 22-month timepoint. The receptor source for this set is a human patient who received a liver transplant. Some of the T cells may derive from the graft donor.

The rearrangement links TRBV7-3 to TRBJ2-1; D is uncertain. The CDR3 has 13 residues. V lost 3 bases and J 5 bases, leaving 8 bases between the germline ends. The germline V gene encodes CDR1 SGHTA and CDR2 FQGTGA. CDR3 in amino acids: CASSLGANNEQFF. CDR3 DNA sequence: TGTGCCAGCAGCTTGGGCGCTAACAATGAGCAGTTCTTC.

This clone was seen a few times. This sequence joins TRBV2 and TRBJ2-7; 11 positions match TRBD2. Germline assignment: CDR1 SNHLY and CDR2 FYNNEI. The CDR3 runs to 15 residues. V lost 6 bases and J lost 4; bases outside the gene matches: 8. The CDR3 spells CASRNGGTSGYEQYF. CDR3 DNA: TGTGCCAGCAGGAACGGAGGGACTAGCGGTTACGAGCAGTACTTC.

The chain employs TRBV6-1 and TRBJ2-3; 13 bases align to TRBD2. Germline lookup yields CDR1 MNHNS and CDR2 SASEGT. V lost 2 bases, J lost 5 bases, and 4 bases stayed unmatched. The length of the CDR3 is 16 residues. CDR3 sequence reads: CASSERTSGRVDTQYF. In DNA form, the CDR3 reads TGTGCCAGCAGTGAAAGGACTAGCGGGAGAGTAGATACGCAGTATTTT.

V and J are TRBV11-2 and TRBJ1-2; D possibly corresponds to TRBD1 (5 bases). The CDR3 has 15 amino acids. The V gene's germline CDR1 is SGHAT and CDR2 FQNNGV. The germline V and J ends were trimmed by 1 base and 8 bases, with 17 bases remaining between them. The CDR3 sequence: CASSLVGTLTGGYTF. The CDR3 DNA sequence: TGTGCCAGCAGCTTAGTGGGGACTTTAACGGGAGGCTACACCTTC. The entire variable domain, with the rest obtained from reference TRBV11-2 and TRBJ1-2, is as follows: EAGVAQSPRYKIIEKRQSVAFWCNPISGHATLYWYQQILGQGPKLLIQFQNNGVVDDSQLPKDRFSAERLKGVDSTLKIQPAKLEDSAVYLCASSLVGTLTGGYTFGSGTRLTVV.

As concerns this clone: The junction shows a germline mismatch at one end, possibly a read error. Other nucleotide sequences from this sample produce the same CDR3. The chain carries TRBV6-6 and TRBJ2-4, with 10 bases that match TRBD2. Germline lookup yields CDR1 MNHNY and CDR2 SVGAGI (reference sequence). The length of the CDR3 is 14 residues. CDR3 sequence reads: CASSRLAGVNIQYF. CDR3 sequence (DNA): TGCGCCAGCAGCCGCCTAGCGGGGGTGAACATTCAGTACTTC.

The rearrangement links TRBV5-1 to TRBJ2-7, with 9 bases fitting TRBD1. The CDR3 sequence is 16 residues long. J was trimmed by 4 bases and V by 4 bases; bases with no gene match: 12. Germline V gene sequence: CDR1 SGHRS, CDR2 YFSETQ. The CDR3 here is CASSPLAGTGRYEQYF. For the CDR3, the DNA is TGCGCCAGCAGCCCTCTGGCCGGGACAGGGCGATACGAGCAGTACTTC.

This chain uses TRBV7-8 with TRBJ1-3; 7 bases are shared with TRBD1. Germline values: CDR1 SGHVS, CDR2 FQNEAQ. CDR3 length: 16 residues. The trim removed 5 bases at V and 0 bases at J, leaving 7 bases unmatched. The CDR3 DNA reads TGTGCCAGCAGCAAGACAGGGCCTCCCTCTGGAAACACCATATATTTT. Translation: CASSKTGPPSGNTIYF.

This clone was observed a single time. The chain carries TRBV4-3 and TRBJ2-5, with a weak D call TRBD2 (7 bases). The CDR3 runs to 15 residues. Germline CDR1 LGHNA, CDR2 YSLEER. The V and J ends lost 5 bases and 1 base respectively, with 14 bases between them. CDR3: CASSALAGAQETQYF. In DNA form, the CDR3 reads TGCGCCAGCAGCGCCCTTGCGGGGGCCCAAGAGACCCAGTACTTC.

J is TRBJ2-1 and V is TRBV19; 12 bases map to TRBD2. Germline V lookup: CDR1 LNHDA, CDR2 SQIVND (reference sequence). The CDR3 extends over 14 amino acids. J was trimmed by 10 bases and V by 4 bases; bases with no gene match: 5. The CDR3 here is CASSTSGGVEEQFF. In nucleotides, the CDR3 is TGTGCCAGTAGTACTAGCGGGGGGGTCGAGGAGCAGTTCTTC. The whole variable domain, remainder taken from reference TRBV19 and TRBJ2-1, is DGGITQSPKYLFRKEGQNVTLSCEQNLNHDAMYWYRQDPGQGLRLIYYSQIVNDFQKGDIAEGYSVSREKKESFPLTVTSAQKNPTAFYLCASSTSGGVEEQFFGPGTRLTVL.

The V call is TRBV6-1, the J call TRBJ2-7; D perhaps matches TRBD2 (5 bases). Germline-derived CDR1 and CDR2 are MNHNS and SASEGT. V dropped 7 bases and J dropped 5 bases, with 9 bases sitting between them. This CDR3 is 11 amino acids long. CDR3 sequence (DNA): TGTGCCAGCACGGAGGCCCACGAGCAGTACTTC. Translating it yields CASTEAHEQYF.

The chain employs TRBV11-1 and TRBJ1-1, with 7 bases that match TRBD1. J was trimmed by 4 bases and V by 2 bases; bases with no gene match: 16. Germline CDR1 is SGHAT and CDR2 is FQDESV (reference sequence). The CDR3 runs 18 residues. The CDR3 sequence: CASSLYPPRLTGPTEAFF. The CDR3 DNA reads TGTGCCAGCAGCTTATATCCCCCCCGCCTGACAGGGCCCACTGAAGCTTTCTTT.

The gene calls are TRBV27 and TRBJ1-2; TRBD1 is a possible D gene (6 bases). Germline V gene lookup returns CDR1 MNHEY and CDR2 SMNVEV (reference sequence). V lost 6 bases, J lost 2 bases, and 10 bases lay in between. The CDR3 sequence is 13 residues long. The CDR3 nucleotides are TGTGCCAGCAGCCGGACAGAGAACTATGGCTACACCTTC. Its translation is CASSRTENYGYTF.

The chain is built from TRBV11-1 and TRBJ2-1; 12 positions agree with TRBD2. V lost 4 bases to trimming and J lost 8 bases; unmatched junction nucleotides: 3. CDR3 length: 14 amino acids. Germline assignment: CDR1 SGHAT and CDR2 FQDESV (reference sequence). CDR3 sequence reads: CASSYGLAGYEQFF. The CDR3 bases are TGTGCCAGCAGCTACGGACTAGCGGGATATGAGCAGTTCTTC.

This clone was detected only a few times. The chain joins TRBV7-2 to TRBJ2-2; D unclear. Germline V gives CDR1 SGHTA, CDR2 FQGNSA. V was shortened by 5 bases and J by 0 bases, with 10 bases between the two germline ends. This CDR3 region has 15 residues. Here the CDR3 DNA reads TGTGCCAGCAGCCTACTGACTTCGAACACCGGGGAGCTGTTTTTT. Amino acid sequence: CASSLLTSNTGELFF.

The gene calls are TRBV9 and TRBJ2-5; D possibly corresponds to TRBD1 (7 bases). The germline gives CDR1 SGDLS, CDR2 YYNGEE. V lost 4 bases to trimming and J lost 5 bases, with 21 bases between them. There are 16 residues in the CDR3. The CDR3 DNA sequence: TGTGCCAGCAGCCCCCCACCAGGGGGGACACCGGAGACCCAGTACTTC. It yields the protein CASSPPPGGTPETQYF.

This chain connects TRBV10-3 to TRBJ1-2; 8 bases map to TRBD1. CDR1 and CDR2 (germline): ENHRY, SYGVKD. This CDR3 has 13 amino acids. The V gene end was trimmed by 5 bases and the J gene end by 7 bases; junction bases not matched to a gene: 6. In DNA, the CDR3 is TGTGCCATCAGTCAGGACAGGGCAGCTGGCTACACCTTC. This encodes CAISQDRAAGYTF.

The chain is built from TRBV29-1 and TRBJ2-2; no definite D call. The CDR3 totals 13 residues. The V gene lost 3 bases and the J gene lost 0 bases, with 5 bases spanning the gap. The germline V gene encodes CDR1 SQVTM and CDR2 ANQGSEA. The CDR3 is CSVDAANTGELFF. The DNA for the CDR3 is TGCAGCGTTGACGCGGCGAACACCGGGGAGCTGTTTTTT.

This chain links TRBV5-4 with TRBJ2-1; D is perhaps TRBD2 (5 bases). This CDR3 has 14 amino acids. Germline V gene data show CDR1 as SGHNT and CDR2 as YYREEE (reference sequence). V lost 8 bases and J 3 bases, leaving 15 bases between the germline ends. CDR3 bases: TGTGCCAGTACATTAACCGGGAACTACAATGAGCAGTTCTTC. It encodes CASTLTGNYNEQFF.

The genes are TRBV4-3 and TRBJ2-3; D gene unclear. The V gene lost 0 bases and the J gene lost 1 base, with 8 bases spanning the gap. Germline V gene data show CDR1 as LGHNA and CDR2 as YSLEER. The CDR3 runs 15 residues. CDR3 DNA sequence: TGCGCCAGCAGCCAAGAGGCAGGACGCACAGATACGCAGTATTTT. Encoded protein: CASSQEAGRTDTQYF.

J is TRBJ1-1 and V is TRBV7-2; no reliable D call. With 1 base removed from V and 3 bases from J, the gap between germline ends came to 9 bases. CDR1 is SGHTA, CDR2 FQGNSA, per germline. The CDR3 has 14 amino acids. CDR3 loop: CASSLVGSYTEAFF. The CDR3 region has the DNA TGTGCCAGCAGCTTAGTGGGGTCTTACACTGAAGCTTTCTTT. Complete variable domain (other parts from reference TRBV7-2 and TRBJ1-1): GAGVSQSPSNKVTEKGKDVELRCDPISGHTALYWYRQSLGQGLEFLIYFQGNSAPDKSGLPSDRFSAERTGGSVSTLTIQRTQQEDSAVYLCASSLVGSYTEAFFGQGTRLTVV.

The chain couples TRBV9 to TRBJ2-1; 7 bases are a match to TRBD2. Germline V CDR1 and CDR2: SGDLS, YYNGEE. Trimming removed 1 base from V and 5 bases from J; junction bases left unmatched: 0. The CDR3 length is 13 residues. The CDR3 region is CASSVLADNEQFF. DNA of the CDR3: TGTGCCAGCAGCGTACTAGCGGACAATGAGCAGTTCTTC.

The V and J genes are TRBV27 and TRBJ2-3; the match to TRBD1 covers 9 bases. Germline V CDR1 and CDR2: MNHEY, SMNVEV (reference sequence). V lost 2 bases, J lost 6 bases, and 18 bases stayed unmatched. CDR3 length: 19 residues. The CDR3 is CASSLVSATGGKSTDTQYF. CDR3 DNA: TGTGCCAGCAGTTTAGTAAGCGCAACAGGGGGCAAGTCCACCGATACGCAGTATTTT.

The chain couples TRBV2 to TRBJ2-7; 8 nucleotides agree with TRBD1. With 5 bases clipped from V and 3 bases from J, the junction kept 6 bases outside the gene matches. Germline V gene sequence: CDR1 SNHLY, CDR2 FYNNEI. There are 14 residues in the CDR3. The CDR3 loop is CASSPGTGFYEQYF. The CDR3 bases are TGTGCCAGCAGTCCCGGGACAGGATTCTACGAGCAGTACTTC.

The V call is TRBV6-1, the J call TRBJ1-6, with a possible D match to TRBD1 (6 bases). V dropped 0 bases and J dropped 14 bases, with 17 bases sitting between them. Germline-derived CDR1 and CDR2 are MNHNS and SASEGT. This CDR3 is 15 amino acids long. The CDR3 region has the DNA TGTGCCAGCAGTGAAGCGGCGACAGGACGCCCGGCCCTCCACTTT. Protein product: CASSEAATGRPALHF.